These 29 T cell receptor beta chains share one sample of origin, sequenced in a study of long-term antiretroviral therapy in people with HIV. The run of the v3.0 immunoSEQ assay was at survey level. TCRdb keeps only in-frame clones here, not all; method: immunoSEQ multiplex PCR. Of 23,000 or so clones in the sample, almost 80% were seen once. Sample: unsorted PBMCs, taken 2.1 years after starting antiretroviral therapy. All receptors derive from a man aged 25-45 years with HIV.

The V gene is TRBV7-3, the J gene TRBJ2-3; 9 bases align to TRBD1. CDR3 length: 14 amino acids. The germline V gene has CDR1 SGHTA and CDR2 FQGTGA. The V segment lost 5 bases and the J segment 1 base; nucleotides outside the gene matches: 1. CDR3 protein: CASSRTGGTDTQYF. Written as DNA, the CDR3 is TGTGCCAGCAGCAGGACAGGGGGCACAGATACGCAGTATTTT.

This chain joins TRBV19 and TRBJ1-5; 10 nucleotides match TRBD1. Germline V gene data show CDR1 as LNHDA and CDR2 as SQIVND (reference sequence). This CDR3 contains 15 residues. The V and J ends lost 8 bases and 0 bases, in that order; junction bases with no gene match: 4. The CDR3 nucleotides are TGTGCCAGTGGGACAGGGGCTAATAGCAATCAGCCCCAGCATTTT. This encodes CASGTGANSNQPQHF.

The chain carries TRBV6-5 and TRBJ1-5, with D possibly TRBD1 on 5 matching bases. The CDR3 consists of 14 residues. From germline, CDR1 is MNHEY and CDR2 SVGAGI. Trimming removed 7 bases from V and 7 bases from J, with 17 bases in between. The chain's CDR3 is CASTQKGERQPQHF. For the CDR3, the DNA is TGTGCCAGCACCCAAAAAGGGGAACGGCAGCCCCAGCATTTT.

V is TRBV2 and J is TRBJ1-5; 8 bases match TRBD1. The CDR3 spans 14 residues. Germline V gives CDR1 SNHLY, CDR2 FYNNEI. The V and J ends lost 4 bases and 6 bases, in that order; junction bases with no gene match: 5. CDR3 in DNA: TGTGCCAGCAGTGGGACAGGGAAAGTTCAGCCCCAGCATTTT. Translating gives CASSGTGKVQPQHF.

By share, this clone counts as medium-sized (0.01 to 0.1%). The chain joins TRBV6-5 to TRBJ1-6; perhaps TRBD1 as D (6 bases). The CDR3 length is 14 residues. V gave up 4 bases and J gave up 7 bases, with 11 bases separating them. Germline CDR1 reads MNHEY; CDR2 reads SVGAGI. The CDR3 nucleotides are TGTGCCAGCAGTTTGGCGGGACAAAATTCACCCCTCCACTTT. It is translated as CASSLAGQNSPLHF.

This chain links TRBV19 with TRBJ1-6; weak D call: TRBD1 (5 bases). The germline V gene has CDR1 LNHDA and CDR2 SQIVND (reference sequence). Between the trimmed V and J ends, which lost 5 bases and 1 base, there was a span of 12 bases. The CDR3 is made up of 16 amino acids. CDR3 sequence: CASSANQGSYNSPLHF. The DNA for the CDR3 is TGTGCCAGTAGTGCGAATCAGGGTTCCTATAATTCACCCCTCCACTTT.

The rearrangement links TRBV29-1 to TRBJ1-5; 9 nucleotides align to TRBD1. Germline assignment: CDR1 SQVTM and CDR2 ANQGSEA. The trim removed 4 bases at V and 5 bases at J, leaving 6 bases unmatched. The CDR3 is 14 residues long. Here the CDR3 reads CSVAGTGLDQPQHF. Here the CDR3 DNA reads TGCAGCGTTGCAGGGACAGGGTTGGATCAGCCCCAGCATTTT.

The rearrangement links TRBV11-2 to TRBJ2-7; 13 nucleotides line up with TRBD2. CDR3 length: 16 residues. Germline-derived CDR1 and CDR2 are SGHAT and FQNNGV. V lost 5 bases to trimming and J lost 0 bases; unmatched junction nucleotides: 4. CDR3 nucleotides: TGTGCCAGCAGCCCGGGACTAGCGGGGAGCTCCTACGAGCAGTACTTC. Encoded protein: CASSPGLAGSSYEQYF.

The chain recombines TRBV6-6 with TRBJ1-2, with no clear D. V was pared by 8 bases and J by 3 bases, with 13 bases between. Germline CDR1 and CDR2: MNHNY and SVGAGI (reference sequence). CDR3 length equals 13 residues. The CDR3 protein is CASLPHEHYGYTF. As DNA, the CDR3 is TGTGCCAGCCTACCTCACGAGCACTATGGCTACACCTTC.

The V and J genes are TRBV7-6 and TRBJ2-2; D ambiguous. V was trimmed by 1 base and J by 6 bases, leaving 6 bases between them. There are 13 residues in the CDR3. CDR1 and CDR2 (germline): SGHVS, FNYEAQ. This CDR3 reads CASSLVFAGELFF. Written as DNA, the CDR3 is TGTGCCAGCAGCTTAGTGTTTGCCGGGGAGCTGTTTTTT.

The CDR3 region is CSVHTDTQYF. CDR3 sequence (DNA): TGCAGCGTCCATACAGATACGCAGTATTTT. The V gene is TRBV29-1, the J gene TRBJ2-3; D is unclear. Germline CDR1 reads SQVTM; CDR2 reads ANQGSEA. V was trimmed by 6 bases and J by 3 bases, leaving 4 bases between them. There are 10 residues in the CDR3.

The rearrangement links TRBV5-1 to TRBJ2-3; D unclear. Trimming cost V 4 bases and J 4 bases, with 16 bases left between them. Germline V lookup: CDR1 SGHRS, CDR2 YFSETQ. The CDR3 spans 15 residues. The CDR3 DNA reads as TGCGCCAGCAGCCCTAGTTCGGGCGAGGCAGATACGCAGTATTTT. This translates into CASSPSSGEADTQYF.

In DNA, the CDR3 is TGTGCCAGCAGTTCCGGGGATTCCTACGAGCAGTACTTC. The encoded protein is CASSSGDSYEQYF. The V call is TRBV2, the J call TRBJ2-7; D is possibly TRBD2 (5 bases). CDR1 and CDR2 from the germline V gene are SNHLY and FYNNEI. Trimming took 5 bases from V and 1 from J, leaving 9 bases between them. The CDR3 is 13 amino acids.

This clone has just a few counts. The CDR3 spells CAWSEGFGNTIYF. The CDR3 DNA is TGTGCCTGGAGTGAGGGTTTCGGAAACACCATATATTTT. The chain has TRBV30 and TRBJ1-3; no definite D call. The CDR3 length is 13 residues. The V end was cut by 1 base, the J end by 4 bases, with 8 bases between. The germline gives CDR1 GTSNPN, CDR2 SVGIG (reference sequence).

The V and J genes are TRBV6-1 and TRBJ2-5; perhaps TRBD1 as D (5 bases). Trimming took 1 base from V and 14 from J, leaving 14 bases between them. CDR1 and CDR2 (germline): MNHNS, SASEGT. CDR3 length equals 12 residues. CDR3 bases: TGTGCCAGCAGTGAAGGGACATCTGTGAGATACTTC. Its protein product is CASSEGTSVRYF.

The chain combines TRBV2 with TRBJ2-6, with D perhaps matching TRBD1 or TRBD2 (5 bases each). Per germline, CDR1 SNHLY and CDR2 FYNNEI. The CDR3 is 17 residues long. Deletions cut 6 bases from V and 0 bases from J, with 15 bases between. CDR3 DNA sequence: TGTGCCAGCAGACCGGGACGTAAGATCTCTGGGGCCAACGTCCTGACTTTC. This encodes CASRPGRKISGANVLTF.

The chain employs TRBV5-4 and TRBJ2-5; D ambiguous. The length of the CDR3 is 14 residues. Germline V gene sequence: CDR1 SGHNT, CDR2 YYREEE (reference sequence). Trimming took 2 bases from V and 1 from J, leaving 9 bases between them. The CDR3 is CASSFEPLQETQYF. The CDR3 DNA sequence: TGTGCCAGCAGCTTTGAACCCCTCCAAGAGACCCAGTACTTC.

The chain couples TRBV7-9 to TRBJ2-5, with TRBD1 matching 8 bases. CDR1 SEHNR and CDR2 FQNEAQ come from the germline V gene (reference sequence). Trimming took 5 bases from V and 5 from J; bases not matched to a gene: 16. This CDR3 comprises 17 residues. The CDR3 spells CASSRTRGGQDRETQYF. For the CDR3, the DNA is TGTGCCAGCAGCCGTACCCGAGGGGGACAGGATAGGGAGACCCAGTACTTC.

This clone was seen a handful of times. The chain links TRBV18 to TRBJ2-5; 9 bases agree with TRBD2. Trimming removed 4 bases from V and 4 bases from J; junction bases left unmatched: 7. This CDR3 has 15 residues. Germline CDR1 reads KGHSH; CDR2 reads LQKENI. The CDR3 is CASSRLAAGGETQYF. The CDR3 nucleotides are TGTGCCAGCTCACGACTAGCAGCGGGGGGAGAGACCCAGTACTTC.

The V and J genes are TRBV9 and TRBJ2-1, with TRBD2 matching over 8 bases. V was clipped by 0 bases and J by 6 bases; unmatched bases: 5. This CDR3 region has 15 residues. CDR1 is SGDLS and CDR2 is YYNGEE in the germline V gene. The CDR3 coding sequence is TGTGCCAGCAGCGTAGAAGGGACTAGGTTCAATGAGCAGTTCTTC. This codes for CASSVEGTRFNEQFF. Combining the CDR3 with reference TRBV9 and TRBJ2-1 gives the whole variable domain DSGVTQTPKHLITATGQRVTLRCSPRSGDLSVYWYQQSLDQGLQFLIQYYNGEERAKGNILERFSAQQFPDLHSELNLSSLELGDSALYFCASSVEGTRFNEQFFGPGTRLTVL.

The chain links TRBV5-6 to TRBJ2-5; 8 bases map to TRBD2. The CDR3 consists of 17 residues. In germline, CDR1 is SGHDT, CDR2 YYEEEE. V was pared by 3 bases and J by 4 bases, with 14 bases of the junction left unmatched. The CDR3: CASSSGLASPQLETQYF. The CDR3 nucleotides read TGTGCCAGCAGCTCCGGACTAGCCTCTCCGCAACTAGAGACCCAGTACTTC.

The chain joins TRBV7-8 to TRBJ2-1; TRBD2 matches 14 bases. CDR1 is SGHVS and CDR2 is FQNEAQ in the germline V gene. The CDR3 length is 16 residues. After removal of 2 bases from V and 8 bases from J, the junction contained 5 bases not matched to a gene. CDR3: CASSLSTSGRAYEQFF. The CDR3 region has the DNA TGTGCCAGCAGCTTATCGACTAGCGGGAGGGCATATGAGCAGTTCTTC.

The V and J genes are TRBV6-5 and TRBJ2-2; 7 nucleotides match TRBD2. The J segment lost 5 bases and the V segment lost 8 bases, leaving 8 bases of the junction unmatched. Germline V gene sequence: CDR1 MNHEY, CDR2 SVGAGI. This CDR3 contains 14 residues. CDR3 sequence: CASGAGEVTGELFF. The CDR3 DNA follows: TGTGCCAGCGGGGCGGGAGAGGTAACCGGGGAGCTGTTTTTT.

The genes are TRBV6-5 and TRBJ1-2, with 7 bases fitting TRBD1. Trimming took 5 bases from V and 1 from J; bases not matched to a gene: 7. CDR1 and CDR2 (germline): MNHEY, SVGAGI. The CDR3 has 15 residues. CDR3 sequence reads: CASSPSQGVNYGYTF. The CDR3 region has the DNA TGTGCCAGCAGTCCCTCCCAGGGGGTTAACTATGGCTACACCTTC.

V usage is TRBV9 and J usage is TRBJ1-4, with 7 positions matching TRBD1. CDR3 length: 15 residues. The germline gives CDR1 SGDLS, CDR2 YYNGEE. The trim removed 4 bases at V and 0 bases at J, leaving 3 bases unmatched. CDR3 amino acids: CASSSGQATNEKLFF. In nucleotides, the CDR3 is TGTGCCAGCAGCTCTGGACAGGCAACTAATGAAAAACTGTTTTTT.

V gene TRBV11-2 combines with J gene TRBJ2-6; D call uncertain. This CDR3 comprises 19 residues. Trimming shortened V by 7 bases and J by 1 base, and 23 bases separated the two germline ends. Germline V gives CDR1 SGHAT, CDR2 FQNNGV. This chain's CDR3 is CASTNPDSLEVSGANVLTF. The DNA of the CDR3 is TGTGCCAGCACCAATCCCGACTCGCTGGAAGTTTCTGGGGCCAACGTCCTGACTTTC.

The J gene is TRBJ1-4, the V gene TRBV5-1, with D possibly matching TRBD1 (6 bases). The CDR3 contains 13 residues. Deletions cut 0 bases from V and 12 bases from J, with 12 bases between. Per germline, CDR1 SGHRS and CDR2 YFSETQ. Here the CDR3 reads CASSLAPTGELFF. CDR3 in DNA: TGCGCCAGCAGCTTGGCCCCGACAGGAGAACTGTTTTTT.

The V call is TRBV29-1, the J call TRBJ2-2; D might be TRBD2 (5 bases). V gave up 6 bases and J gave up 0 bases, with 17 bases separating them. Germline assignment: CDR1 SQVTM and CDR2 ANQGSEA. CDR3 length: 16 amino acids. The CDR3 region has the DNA TGCAGCGTCCCTAGAGCGGCTGGTCCGAACACCGGGGAGCTGTTTTTT. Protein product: CSVPRAAGPNTGELFF.

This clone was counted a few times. The CDR3 region has the DNA TGTGCCAGCAGTTTAGGGGGTGAGGGCTATGGCTACACCTTC. It yields the protein CASSLGGEGYGYTF. The chain uses TRBV28 and TRBJ1-2; a weak D match, TRBD1 (5 bases). V gave up 2 bases and J gave up 4 bases, with 11 bases separating them. This CDR3 spans 14 amino acids. CDR1 MDHEN and CDR2 SYDVKM come from the germline V gene.